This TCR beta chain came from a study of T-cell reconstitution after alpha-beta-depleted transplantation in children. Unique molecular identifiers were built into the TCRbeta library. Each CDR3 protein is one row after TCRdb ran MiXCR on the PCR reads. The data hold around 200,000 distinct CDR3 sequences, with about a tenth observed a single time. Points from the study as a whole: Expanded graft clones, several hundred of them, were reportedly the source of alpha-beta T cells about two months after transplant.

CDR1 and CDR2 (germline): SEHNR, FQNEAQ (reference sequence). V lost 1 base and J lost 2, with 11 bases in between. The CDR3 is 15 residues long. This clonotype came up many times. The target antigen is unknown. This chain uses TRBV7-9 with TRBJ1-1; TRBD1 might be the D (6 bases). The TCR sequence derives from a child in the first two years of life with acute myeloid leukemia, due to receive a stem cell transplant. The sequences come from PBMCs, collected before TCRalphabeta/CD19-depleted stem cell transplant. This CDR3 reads CASSLGQAFNTEAFF. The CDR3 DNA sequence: TGTGCCAGCAGCTTAGGACAGGCCTTCAACACTGAAGCTTTCTTT.